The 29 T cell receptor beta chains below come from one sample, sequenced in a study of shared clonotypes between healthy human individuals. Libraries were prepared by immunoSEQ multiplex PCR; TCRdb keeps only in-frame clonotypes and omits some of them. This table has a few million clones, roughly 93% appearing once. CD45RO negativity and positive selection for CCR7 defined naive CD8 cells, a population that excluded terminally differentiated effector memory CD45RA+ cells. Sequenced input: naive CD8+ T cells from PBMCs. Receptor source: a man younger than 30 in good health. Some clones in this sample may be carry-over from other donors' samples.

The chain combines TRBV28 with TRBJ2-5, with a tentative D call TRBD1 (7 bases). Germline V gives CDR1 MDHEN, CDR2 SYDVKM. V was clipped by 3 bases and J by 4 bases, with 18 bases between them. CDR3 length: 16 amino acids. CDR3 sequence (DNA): TGTGCCAGCAGTTTCGAGTCTCAGGGGGGTAGAGAGACCCAGTACTTC. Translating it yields CASSFESQGGRETQYF.

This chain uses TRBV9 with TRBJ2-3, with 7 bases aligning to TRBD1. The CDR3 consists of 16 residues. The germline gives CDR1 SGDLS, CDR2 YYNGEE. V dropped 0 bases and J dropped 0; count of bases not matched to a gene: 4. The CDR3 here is CASSVGWDRSTDTQYF. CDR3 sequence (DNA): TGTGCCAGCAGCGTAGGTTGGGACAGAAGCACAGATACGCAGTATTTT.

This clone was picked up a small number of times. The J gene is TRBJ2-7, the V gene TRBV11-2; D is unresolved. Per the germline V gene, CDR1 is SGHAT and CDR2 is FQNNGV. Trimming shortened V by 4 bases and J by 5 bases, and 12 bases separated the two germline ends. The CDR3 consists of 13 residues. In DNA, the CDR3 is TGTGCCAGCAGCTCGGAGTTGGGTGACGAGCAGTACTTC. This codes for CASSSELGDEQYF.

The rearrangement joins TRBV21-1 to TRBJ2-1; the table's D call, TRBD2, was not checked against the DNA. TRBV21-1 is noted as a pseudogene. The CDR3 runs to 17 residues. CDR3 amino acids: CASTRSCTSGPYNEQFF. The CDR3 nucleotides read TGTGCCAGCACTAGATCGTGTACTAGCGGGCCTTACAATGAGCAGTTCTTC.

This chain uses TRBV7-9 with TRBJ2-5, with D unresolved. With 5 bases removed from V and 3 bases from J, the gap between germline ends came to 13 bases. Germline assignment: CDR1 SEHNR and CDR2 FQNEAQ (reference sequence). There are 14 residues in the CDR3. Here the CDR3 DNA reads TGTGCCAGCAGCCGAATCCTAGGCAAAGAGACCCAGTACTTC. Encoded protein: CASSRILGKETQYF.

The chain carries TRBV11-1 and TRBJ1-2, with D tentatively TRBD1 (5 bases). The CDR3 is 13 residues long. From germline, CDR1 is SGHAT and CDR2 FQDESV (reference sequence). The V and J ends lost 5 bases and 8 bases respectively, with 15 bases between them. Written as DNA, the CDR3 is TGTGCCAGCAGCCATGTGGGGGATTACGGCTACACCTTC. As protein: CASSHVGDYGYTF. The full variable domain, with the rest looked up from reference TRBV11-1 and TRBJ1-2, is EAEVAQSPRYKITEKSQAVAFWCDPISGHATLYWYRQILGQGPELLVQFQDESVVDDSQLPKDRFSAERLKGVDSTLKIQPAELGDSAMYLCASSHVGDYGYTFGSGTRLTVV.

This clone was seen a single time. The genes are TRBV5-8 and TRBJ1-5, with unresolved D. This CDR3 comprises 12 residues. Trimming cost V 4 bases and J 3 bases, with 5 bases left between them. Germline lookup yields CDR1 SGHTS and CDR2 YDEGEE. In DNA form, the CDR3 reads TGTGCCAGCAGCCCGAACAATCAGCCCCAGCATTTT. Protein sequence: CASSPNNQPQHF.

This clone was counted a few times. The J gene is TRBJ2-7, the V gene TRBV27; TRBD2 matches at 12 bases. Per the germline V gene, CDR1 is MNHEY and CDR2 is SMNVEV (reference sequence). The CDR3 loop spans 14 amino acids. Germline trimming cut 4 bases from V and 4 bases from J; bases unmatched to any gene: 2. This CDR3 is CASSWGLAGYEQYF. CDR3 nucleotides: TGTGCCAGCAGTTGGGGACTAGCGGGTTACGAGCAGTACTTC.

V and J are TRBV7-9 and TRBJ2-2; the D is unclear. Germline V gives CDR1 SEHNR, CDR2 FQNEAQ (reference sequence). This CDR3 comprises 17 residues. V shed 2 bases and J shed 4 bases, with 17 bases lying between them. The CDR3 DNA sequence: TGTGCCAGCAGCTTACGTCAGAGACTGGGTCGCACCGGGGAGCTGTTTTTT. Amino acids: CASSLRQRLGRTGELFF.

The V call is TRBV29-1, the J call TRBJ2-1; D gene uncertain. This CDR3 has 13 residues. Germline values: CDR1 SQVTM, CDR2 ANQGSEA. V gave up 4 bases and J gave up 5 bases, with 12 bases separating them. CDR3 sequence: CSVVGARNNEQFF. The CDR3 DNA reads TGCAGCGTTGTGGGCGCCCGAAACAATGAGCAGTTCTTC.

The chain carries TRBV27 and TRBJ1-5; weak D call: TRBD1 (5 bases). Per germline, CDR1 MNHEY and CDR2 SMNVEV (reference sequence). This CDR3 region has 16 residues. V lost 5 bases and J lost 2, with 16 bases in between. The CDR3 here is CASSVKGASGNQPQHF. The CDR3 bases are TGTGCCAGCAGTGTAAAAGGGGCTAGCGGCAATCAGCCCCAGCATTTT.

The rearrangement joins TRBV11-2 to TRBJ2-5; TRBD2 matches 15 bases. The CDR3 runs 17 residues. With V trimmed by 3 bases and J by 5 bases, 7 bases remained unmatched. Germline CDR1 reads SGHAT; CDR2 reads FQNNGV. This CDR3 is CASSFWTSGRAGETQYF. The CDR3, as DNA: TGTGCCAGCAGCTTCTGGACTAGCGGGAGGGCTGGTGAGACCCAGTACTTC.

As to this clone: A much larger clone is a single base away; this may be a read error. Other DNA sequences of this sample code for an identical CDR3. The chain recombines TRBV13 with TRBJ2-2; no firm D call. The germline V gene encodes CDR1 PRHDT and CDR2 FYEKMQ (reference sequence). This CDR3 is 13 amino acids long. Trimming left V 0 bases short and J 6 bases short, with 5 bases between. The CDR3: CASSLGGAGELFF. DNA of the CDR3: TGTGCCAGCAGCTTAGGGGGCGCCGGGGAGCTGTTTTTT. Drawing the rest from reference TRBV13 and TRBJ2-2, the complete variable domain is AAGVIQSPRHLIKEKRETATLKCYPIPRHDTVYWYQQGPGQDPQFLISFYEKMQSDKGSIPDRFSAQQFSDYHSELNMSSLELGDSALYFCASSLGGAGELFFGEGSRLTVL.

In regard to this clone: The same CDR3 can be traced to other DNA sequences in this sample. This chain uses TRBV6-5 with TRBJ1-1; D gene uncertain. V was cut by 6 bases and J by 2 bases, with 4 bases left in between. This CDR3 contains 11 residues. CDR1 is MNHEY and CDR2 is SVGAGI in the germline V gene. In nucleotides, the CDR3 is TGTGCCAGCAGCACCAACACTGAAGCTTTCTTT. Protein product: CASSTNTEAFF.

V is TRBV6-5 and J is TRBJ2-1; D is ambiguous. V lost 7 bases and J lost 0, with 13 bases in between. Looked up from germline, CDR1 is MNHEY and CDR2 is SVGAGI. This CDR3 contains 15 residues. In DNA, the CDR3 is TGTGCCAGCACCCCACAGCGTAGCTCCTACAATGAGCAGTTCTTC. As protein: CASTPQRSSYNEQFF.

Here the CDR3 reads CASSLDRTRSYEQYF. The CDR3 coding sequence is TGTGCCAGCAGCTTGGATAGGACAAGATCCTACGAGCAGTACTTC. J is TRBJ2-7 and V is TRBV5-5; D is perhaps TRBD1 (5 bases). The CDR3 is 15 amino acids. The germline V gene has CDR1 SGHKS and CDR2 YYEKEE (reference sequence). The V gene lost 0 bases and the J gene lost 1 base, with 11 bases spanning the gap.

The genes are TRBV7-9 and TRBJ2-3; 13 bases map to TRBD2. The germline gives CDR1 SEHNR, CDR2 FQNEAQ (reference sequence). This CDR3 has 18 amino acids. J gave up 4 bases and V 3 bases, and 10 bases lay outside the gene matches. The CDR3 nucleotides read TGTGCCAGCAGCTTCAGGACTAGCGGGAGTGGGGTCCCAGATACGCAGTATTTT. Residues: CASSFRTSGSGVPDTQYF.

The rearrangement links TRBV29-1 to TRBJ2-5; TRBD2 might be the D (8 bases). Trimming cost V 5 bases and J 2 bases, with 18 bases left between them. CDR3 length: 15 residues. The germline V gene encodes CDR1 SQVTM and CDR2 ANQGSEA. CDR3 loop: CSVWDSLAGQETQYF. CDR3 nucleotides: TGCAGCGTTTGGGACAGCTTAGCGGGGCAAGAGACCCAGTACTTC.

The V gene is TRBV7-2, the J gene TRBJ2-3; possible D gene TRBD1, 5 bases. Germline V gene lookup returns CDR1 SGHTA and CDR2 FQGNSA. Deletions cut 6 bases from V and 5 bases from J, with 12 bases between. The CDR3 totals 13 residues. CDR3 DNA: TGTGCCAGCAGTTCCAGGGCTAAAGATACGCAGTATTTT. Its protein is CASSSRAKDTQYF.

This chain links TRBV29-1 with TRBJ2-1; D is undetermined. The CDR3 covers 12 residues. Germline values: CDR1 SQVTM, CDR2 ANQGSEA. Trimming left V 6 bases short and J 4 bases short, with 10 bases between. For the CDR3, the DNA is TGCAGCGTCCAAGACGGGTACAATGAGCAGTTCTTC. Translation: CSVQDGYNEQFF.

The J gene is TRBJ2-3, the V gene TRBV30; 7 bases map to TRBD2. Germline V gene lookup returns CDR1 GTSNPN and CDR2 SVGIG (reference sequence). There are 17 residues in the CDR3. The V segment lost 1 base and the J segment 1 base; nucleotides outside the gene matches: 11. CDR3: CAWSEFEGGPGTDTQYF. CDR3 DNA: TGTGCCTGGAGTGAGTTTGAGGGAGGGCCGGGCACAGATACGCAGTATTTT.

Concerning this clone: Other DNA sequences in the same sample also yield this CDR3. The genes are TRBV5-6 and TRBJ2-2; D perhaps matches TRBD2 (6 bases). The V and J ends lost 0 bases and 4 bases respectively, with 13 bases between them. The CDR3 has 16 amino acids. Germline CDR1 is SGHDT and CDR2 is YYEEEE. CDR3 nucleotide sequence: TGTGCCAGCAGCTTGGCACTAGCCGGTGGCACCGGGGAGCTGTTTTTT. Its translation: CASSLALAGGTGELFF. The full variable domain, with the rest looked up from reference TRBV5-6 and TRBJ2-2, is DAGVTQSPTHLIKTRGQQVTLRCSPKSGHDTVSWYQQALGQGPQFIFQYYEEEERQRGNFPDRFSGHQFPNYSSELNVNALLLGDSALYLCASSLALAGGTGELFFGEGSRLTVL.

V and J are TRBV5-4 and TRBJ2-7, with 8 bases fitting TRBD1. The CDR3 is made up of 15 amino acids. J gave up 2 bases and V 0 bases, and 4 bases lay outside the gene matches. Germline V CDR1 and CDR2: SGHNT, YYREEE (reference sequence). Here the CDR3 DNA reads TGTGCCAGCAGCTTGGGACGGACAGGGACCTACGAGCAGTACTTC. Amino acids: CASSLGRTGTYEQYF.

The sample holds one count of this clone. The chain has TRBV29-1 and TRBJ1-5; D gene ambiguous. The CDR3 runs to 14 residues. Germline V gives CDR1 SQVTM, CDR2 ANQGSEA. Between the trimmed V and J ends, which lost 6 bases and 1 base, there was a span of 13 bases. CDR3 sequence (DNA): TGCAGCGTCGCAGTGGGTATGAGCAATCAGCCCCAGCATTTT. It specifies CSVAVGMSNQPQHF.

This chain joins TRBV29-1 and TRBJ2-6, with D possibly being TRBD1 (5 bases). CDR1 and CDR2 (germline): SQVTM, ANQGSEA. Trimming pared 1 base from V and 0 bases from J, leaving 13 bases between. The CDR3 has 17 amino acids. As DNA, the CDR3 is TGCAGCGTTGAAGTCAGAACAGGAGTCTCTGGGGCCAACGTCCTGACTTTC. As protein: CSVEVRTGVSGANVLTF. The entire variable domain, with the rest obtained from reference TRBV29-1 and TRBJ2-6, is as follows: SAVISQKPSRDICQRGTSLTIQCQVDSQVTMMFWYRQQPGQSLTLIATANQGSEATYESGFVIDKFPISRPNLTFSTLTVSNMSPEDSSIYLCSVEVRTGVSGANVLTFGAGSRLTVL.

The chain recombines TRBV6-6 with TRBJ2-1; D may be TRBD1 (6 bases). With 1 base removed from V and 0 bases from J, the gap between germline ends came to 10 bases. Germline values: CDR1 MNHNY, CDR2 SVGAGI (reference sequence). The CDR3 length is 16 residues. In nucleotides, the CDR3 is TGTGCCAGCAGTTACTTGCCGGGACACTCCTACAATGAGCAGTTCTTC. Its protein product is CASSYLPGHSYNEQFF.

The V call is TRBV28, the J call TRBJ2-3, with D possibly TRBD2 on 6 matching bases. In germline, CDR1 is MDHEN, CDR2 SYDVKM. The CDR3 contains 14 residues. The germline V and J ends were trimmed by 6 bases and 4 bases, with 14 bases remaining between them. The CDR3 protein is CASSPPGEADTQYF. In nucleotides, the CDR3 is TGTGCCAGCAGCCCTCCGGGAGAGGCAGATACGCAGTATTTT.

The CDR3 DNA sequence: TGTGCCAGCAGTGCACCAGCGGGAGGTACCGGGGAGCTGTTTTTT. It specifies CASSAPAGGTGELFF. This chain connects TRBV27 to TRBJ2-2, with TRBD2 identical over 9 bases. V lost 5 bases to trimming and J lost 5 bases; unmatched junction nucleotides: 6. Looked up from germline, CDR1 is MNHEY and CDR2 is SMNVEV (reference sequence). The CDR3 runs 15 residues.

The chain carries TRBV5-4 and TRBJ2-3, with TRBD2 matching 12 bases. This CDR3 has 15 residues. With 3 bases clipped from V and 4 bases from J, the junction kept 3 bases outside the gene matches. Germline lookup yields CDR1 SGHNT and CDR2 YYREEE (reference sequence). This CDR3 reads CASSSRTSGADTQYF. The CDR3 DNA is TGTGCCAGCAGCTCCCGGACTAGCGGGGCAGATACGCAGTATTTT. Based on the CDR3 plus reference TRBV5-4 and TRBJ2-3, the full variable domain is ETGVTQSPTHLIKTRGQQVTLRCSSQSGHNTVSWYQQALGQGPQFIFQYYREEENGRGNFPPRFSGLQFPNYSSELNVNALELDDSALYLCASSSRTSGADTQYFGPGTRLTVL.